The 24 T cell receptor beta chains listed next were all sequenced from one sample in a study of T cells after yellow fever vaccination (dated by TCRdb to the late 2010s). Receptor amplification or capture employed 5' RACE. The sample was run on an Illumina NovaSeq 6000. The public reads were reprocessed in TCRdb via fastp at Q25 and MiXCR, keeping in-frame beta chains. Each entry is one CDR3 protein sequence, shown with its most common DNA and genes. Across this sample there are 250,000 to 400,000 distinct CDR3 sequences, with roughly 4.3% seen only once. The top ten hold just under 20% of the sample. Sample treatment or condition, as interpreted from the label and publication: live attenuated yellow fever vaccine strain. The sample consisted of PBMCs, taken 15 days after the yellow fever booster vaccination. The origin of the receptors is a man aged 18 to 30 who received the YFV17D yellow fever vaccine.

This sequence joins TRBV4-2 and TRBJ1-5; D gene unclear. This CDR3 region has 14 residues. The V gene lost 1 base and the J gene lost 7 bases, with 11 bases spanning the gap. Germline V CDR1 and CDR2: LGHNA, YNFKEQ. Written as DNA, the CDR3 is TGTGCCAGCAGCCAAGGTAGCGGGGTGCAGCCCCAGCATTTT. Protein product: CASSQGSGVQPQHF.

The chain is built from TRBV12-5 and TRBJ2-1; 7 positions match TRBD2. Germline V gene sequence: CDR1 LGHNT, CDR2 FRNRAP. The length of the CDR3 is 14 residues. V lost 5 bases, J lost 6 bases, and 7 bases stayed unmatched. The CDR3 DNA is TGTGCTAGTGGTCCTCCTCCGGGGGGCAATGAGCAGTTCTTC. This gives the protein CASGPPPGGNEQFF.

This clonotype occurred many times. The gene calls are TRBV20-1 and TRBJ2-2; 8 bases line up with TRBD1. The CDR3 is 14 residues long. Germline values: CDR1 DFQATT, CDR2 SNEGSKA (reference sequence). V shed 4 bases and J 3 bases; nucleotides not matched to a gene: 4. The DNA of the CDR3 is TGCAGTGCTACCGGGACAGGAGACACCGGGGAGCTGTTTTTT. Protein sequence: CSATGTGDTGELFF.

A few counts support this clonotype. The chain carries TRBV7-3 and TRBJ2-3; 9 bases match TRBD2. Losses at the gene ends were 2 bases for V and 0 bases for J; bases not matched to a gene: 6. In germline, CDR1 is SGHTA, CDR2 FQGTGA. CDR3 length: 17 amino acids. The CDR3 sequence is CASSLYGSGGSTDTQYF. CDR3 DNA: TGTGCCAGCAGCTTATACGGTAGCGGGGGTAGCACAGATACGCAGTATTTT.

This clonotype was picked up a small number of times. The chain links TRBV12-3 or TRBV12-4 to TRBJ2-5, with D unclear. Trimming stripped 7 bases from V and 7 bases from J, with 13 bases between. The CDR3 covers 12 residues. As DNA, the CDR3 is TGTGCCAGCAACGAAAACCCGGGGACCCAGTACTTC. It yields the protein CASNENPGTQYF.

CDR3 residues: CAIRDLGLEDGYTF. As DNA, the CDR3 is TGTGCCATCAGGGACTTAGGGTTAGAAGATGGCTACACCTTC. The rearrangement uses TRBV10-3 and TRBJ1-2, with D uncertain. V was cut by 6 bases and J by 6 bases, with 17 bases left in between. The CDR3 is 14 residues long. In germline, CDR1 is ENHRY, CDR2 SYGVKD.

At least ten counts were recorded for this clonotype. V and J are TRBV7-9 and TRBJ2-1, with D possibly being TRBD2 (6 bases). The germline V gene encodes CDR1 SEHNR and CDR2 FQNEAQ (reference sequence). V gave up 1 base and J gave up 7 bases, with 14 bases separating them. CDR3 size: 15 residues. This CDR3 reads CASSLVAMGGNEQFF. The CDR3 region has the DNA TGTGCCAGCAGCTTAGTGGCAATGGGGGGAAATGAGCAGTTCTTC.

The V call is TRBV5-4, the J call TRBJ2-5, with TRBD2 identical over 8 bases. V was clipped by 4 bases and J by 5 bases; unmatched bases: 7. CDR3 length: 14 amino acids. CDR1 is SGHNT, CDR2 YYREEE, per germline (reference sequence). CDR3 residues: CASSISGAGETQYF. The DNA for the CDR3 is TGTGCCAGCAGCATTAGCGGGGCCGGGGAGACCCAGTACTTC.

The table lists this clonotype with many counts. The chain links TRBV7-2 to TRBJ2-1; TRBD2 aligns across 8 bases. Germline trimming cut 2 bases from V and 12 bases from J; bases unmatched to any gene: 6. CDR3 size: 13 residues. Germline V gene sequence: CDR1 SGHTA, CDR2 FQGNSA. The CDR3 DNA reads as TGTGCCAGCAGCTTAACCAGCGGGGGCGTGCAGTTCTTC. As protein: CASSLTSGGVQFF.

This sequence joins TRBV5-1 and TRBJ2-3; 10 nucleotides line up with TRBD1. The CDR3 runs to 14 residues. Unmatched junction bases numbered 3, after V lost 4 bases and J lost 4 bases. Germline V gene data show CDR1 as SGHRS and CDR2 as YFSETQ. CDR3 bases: TGCGCCAGCAGCGACGACAGGGGGCCAGATACGCAGTATTTT. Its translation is CASSDDRGPDTQYF.

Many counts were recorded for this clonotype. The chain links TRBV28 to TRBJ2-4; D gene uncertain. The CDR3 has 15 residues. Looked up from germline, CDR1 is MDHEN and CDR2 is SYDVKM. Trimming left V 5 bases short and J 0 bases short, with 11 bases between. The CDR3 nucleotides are TGTGCCAGCAGTACCGATACCCTAGCCAAAAACATTCAGTACTTC. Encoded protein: CASSTDTLAKNIQYF. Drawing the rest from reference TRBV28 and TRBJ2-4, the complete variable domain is DVKVTQSSRYLVKRTGEKVFLECVQDMDHENMFWYRQDPGLGLRLIYFSYDVKMKEKGDIPEGYSVSREKKERFSLILESASTNQTSMYLCASSTDTLAKNIQYFGAGTRLSVL.

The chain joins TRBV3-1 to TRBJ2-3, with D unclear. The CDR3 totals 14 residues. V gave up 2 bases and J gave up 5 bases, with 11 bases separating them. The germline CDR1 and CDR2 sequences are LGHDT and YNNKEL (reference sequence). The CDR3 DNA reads TGTGCCAGCAGCCAATTCGCTAGAGGAGATACGCAGTATTTT. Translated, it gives CASSQFARGDTQYF.

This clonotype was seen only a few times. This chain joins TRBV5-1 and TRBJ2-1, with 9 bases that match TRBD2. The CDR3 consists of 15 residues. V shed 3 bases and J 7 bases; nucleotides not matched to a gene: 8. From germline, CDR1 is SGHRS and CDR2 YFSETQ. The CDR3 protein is CASSSQGLASNEQFF. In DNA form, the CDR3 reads TGCGCCAGCAGCTCCCAGGGACTAGCTTCTAATGAGCAGTTCTTC.

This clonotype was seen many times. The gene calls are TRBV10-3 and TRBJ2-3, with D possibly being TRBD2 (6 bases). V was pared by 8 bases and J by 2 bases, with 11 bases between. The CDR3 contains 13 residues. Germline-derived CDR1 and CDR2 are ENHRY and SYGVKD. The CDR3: CAIRGLNTDTQYF. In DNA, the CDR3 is TGTGCCATCCGGGGACTCAACACAGATACGCAGTATTTT.

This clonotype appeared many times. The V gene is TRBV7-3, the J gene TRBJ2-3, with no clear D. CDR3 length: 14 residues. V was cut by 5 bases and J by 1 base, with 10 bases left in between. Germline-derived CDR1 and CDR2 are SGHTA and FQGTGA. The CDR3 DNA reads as TGTGCCAGCAGCGACAAGGACGGCACAGATACGCAGTATTTT. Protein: CASSDKDGTDTQYF. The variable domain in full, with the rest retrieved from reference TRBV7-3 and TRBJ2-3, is GAGVSQTPSNKVTEKGKYVELRCDPISGHTALYWYRQSLGQGPEFLIYFQGTGAADDSGLPNDRFFAVRPEGSVSTLKIQRTERGDSAVYLCASSDKDGTDTQYFGPGTRLTVL.

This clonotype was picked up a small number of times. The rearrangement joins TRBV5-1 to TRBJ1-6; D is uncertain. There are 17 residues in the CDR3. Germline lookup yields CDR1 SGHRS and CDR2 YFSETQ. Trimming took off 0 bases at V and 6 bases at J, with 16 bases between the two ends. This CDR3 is CASSLALGSEGNSPLHF. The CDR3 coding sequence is TGCGCCAGCAGCTTGGCTCTGGGCTCGGAAGGTAATTCACCCCTCCACTTT.

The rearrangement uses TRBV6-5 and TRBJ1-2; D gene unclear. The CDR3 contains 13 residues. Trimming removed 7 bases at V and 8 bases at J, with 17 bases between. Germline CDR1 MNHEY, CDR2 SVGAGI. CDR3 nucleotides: TGTGCCAGCATGACCCCGTCATTATGGGGCTACACCTTC. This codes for CASMTPSLWGYTF.

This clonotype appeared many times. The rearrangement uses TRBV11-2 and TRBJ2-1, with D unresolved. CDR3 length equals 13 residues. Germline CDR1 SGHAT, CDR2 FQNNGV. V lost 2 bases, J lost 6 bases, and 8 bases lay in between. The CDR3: CASSLPNLNEQFF. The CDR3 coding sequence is TGTGCCAGCAGCTTACCGAACCTCAATGAGCAGTTCTTC.

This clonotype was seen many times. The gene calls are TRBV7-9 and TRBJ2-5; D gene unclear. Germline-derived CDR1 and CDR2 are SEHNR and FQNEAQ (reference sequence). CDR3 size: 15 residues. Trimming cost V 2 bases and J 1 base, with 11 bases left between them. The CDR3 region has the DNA TGTGCCAGCAGCTTACAACTCAGCCGCCAAGAGACCCAGTACTTC. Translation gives CASSLQLSRQETQYF.

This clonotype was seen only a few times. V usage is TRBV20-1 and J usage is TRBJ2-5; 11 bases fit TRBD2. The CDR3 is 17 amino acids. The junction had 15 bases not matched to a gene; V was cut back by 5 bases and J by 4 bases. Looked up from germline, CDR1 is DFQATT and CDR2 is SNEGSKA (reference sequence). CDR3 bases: TGCAGTGCTCCTAGATCTAGCGGGGGGCCCCCCGGAGAGACCCAGTACTTC. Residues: CSAPRSSGGPPGETQYF.

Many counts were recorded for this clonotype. CDR3: CASSPVAASTDTQYF. The CDR3 DNA sequence: TGTGCCAGCTCACCCGTAGCGGCGAGCACAGATACGCAGTATTTT. V is TRBV18 and J is TRBJ2-3; weak D call: TRBD2 (6 bases). The CDR3 consists of 15 residues. Germline CDR1 KGHSH, CDR2 LQKENI. V was clipped by 3 bases and J by 0 bases, with 10 bases between them.

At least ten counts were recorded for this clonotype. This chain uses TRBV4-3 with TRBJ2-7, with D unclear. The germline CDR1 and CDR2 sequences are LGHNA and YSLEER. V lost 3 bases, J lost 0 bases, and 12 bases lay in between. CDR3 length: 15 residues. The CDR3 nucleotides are TGCGCCAGCAGCCATCGTAAAGCGAGCTCCTACGAGCAGTACTTC. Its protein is CASSHRKASSYEQYF.

CDR3 loop: CASSQDRGEVTDTQYF. The DNA of the CDR3 is TGCGCCAGCAGCCAAGATCGGGGGGAGGTCACAGATACGCAGTATTTT. The chain is built from TRBV4-1 and TRBJ2-3, with 7 positions matching TRBD2. CDR1 and CDR2 (germline): MGHRA, YSYEKL. The CDR3 is 16 residues long. With 0 bases clipped from V and 2 bases from J, the junction kept 5 bases outside the gene matches.

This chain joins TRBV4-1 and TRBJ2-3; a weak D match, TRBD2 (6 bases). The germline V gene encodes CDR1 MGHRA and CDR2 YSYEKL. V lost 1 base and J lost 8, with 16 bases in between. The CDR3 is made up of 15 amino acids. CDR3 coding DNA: TGCGCCAGCAGCCAAGGGCTTCGCGGGGTCGGTACGCAGTATTTT. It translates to CASSQGLRGVGTQYF.